Listed here are 22 T cell receptor beta chains from one sample, sequenced in a study of cytomegalovirus exposure and HLA in healthy donors. Both 60 Vbeta primers and 13 Jbeta primers went into the PCR. The repertoire was sequenced with immunoSEQ multiplex PCR; TCRdb's copy has only in-frame clones and lacks some. The sample yields some 150,000 clones, roughly 80% seen once. Sequences were obtained from PBMCs. The receptors come from a woman aged 40 to 50 in good health and CMV-seropositive.

This clone was observed once. The rearrangement joins TRBV5-6 to TRBJ2-7, with 10 positions matching TRBD1. This CDR3 has 15 amino acids. The junction had 9 bases not matched to a gene; V was cut back by 3 bases and J by 6 bases. Germline-derived CDR1 and CDR2 are SGHDT and YYEEEE. The CDR3 DNA is TGTGCCAGCAGCTCGACCGGGACAGGGGCACCCGAGCAGTACTTC. It encodes CASSSTGTGAPEQYF. The whole variable domain, filled in from reference TRBV5-6 and TRBJ2-7, reads DAGVTQSPTHLIKTRGQQVTLRCSPKSGHDTVSWYQQALGQGPQFIFQYYEEEERQRGNFPDRFSGHQFPNYSSELNVNALLLGDSALYLCASSSTGTGAPEQYFGPGTRLTVT.

This clone was detected only a few times. This sequence joins TRBV28 and TRBJ1-5, with 8 nucleotides matching TRBD1. Trimming took 6 bases from V and 15 from J; bases not matched to a gene: 7. This CDR3 is built from 11 residues. Germline V gene data show CDR1 as MDHEN and CDR2 as SYDVKM. In DNA form, the CDR3 reads TGTGCCAGCAGGGACAGGGAACCCGGGCATTTT. Amino acid sequence: CASRDREPGHF. Looking up the rest from reference TRBV28 and TRBJ1-5 gives the full variable domain: DVKVTQSSRYLVKRTGEKVFLECVQDMDHENMFWYRQDPGLGLRLIYFSYDVKMKEKGDIPEGYSVSREKKERFSLILESASTNQTSMYLCASRDREPGHFGDGTRLSIL.

This chain connects TRBV2 to TRBJ2-5, with TRBD2 identical over 8 bases. V shed 9 bases, J shed 4 bases, and the junction held 10 bases outside the gene matches. Germline CDR1 reads SNHLY; CDR2 reads FYNNEI. The CDR3 contains 14 residues. The CDR3 DNA is TGTGCCAGTACTAGCGGAAGCTGGGGAGAGACCCAGTACTTC. Protein sequence: CASTSGSWGETQYF.

V gene TRBV11-2 combines with J gene TRBJ2-4; tentatively, D is TRBD1 (6 bases). The CDR3 spans 14 residues. V lost 6 bases, J lost 5 bases, and 14 bases lay in between. CDR1 SGHAT and CDR2 FQNNGV come from the germline V gene. The CDR3 protein is CASRLLKGENIQYF. The CDR3 nucleotides read TGTGCCAGCAGATTACTTAAGGGGGAAAACATTCAGTACTTC.

The CDR3 is CASRSLAGDGEQYF. CDR3 DNA sequence: TGTGCCAGCAGATCACTAGCGGGGGACGGCGAGCAGTACTTC. V is TRBV27 and J is TRBJ2-7, with 11 bases identical to TRBD2. The CDR3 is 14 amino acids. Germline trimming cut 6 bases from V and 6 bases from J; bases unmatched to any gene: 7. CDR1 and CDR2 (germline): MNHEY, SMNVEV (reference sequence).

The CDR3 DNA reads TGTGCCAGCAGCTTAAGCGGCACCTACGAGCAGTACTTC. Protein: CASSLSGTYEQYF. J is TRBJ2-5 and V is TRBV11-2; TRBD2 might be the D (5 bases). The J call is in doubt because the DNA end fits TRBJ2-7 better. CDR3 length: 13 residues. The germline gives CDR1 SGHAT, CDR2 FQNNGV.

This clone occurred once. The genes are TRBV19 and TRBJ1-4; D is perhaps TRBD1 (6 bases). Per germline, CDR1 LNHDA and CDR2 SQIVND (reference sequence). The CDR3 consists of 16 residues. V lost 5 bases and J 3 bases, leaving 16 bases between the germline ends. The CDR3 coding sequence is TGTGCCAGTAGTCGGGTCGCGGGGGCGGCTAATGAAAAACTGTTTTTT. Translated, it gives CASSRVAGAANEKLFF.

The gene calls are TRBV5-1 and TRBJ1-4; 8 nucleotides line up with TRBD1. This CDR3 region has 13 residues. Per the germline V gene, CDR1 is SGHRS and CDR2 is YFSETQ. Trimming cost V 4 bases and J 7 bases; bases outside gene matches: 3. The CDR3 DNA reads TGCGCCAGCAGCCAGGGGGCTGGTGAAAAACTGTTTTTT. Encoded protein: CASSQGAGEKLFF.

The V call is TRBV19, the J call TRBJ2-2; 8 bases align to TRBD1. Germline V gives CDR1 LNHDA, CDR2 SQIVND (reference sequence). The CDR3 has 14 amino acids. V lost 1 base and J lost 5; bases outside the gene matches: 0. The CDR3 spells CASSIGTGTGELFF. The CDR3 DNA is TGTGCCAGTAGTATAGGGACAGGGACCGGGGAGCTGTTTTTT.

This sequence joins TRBV29-1 and TRBJ2-1, with D uncertain. Germline CDR1 reads SQVTM; CDR2 reads ANQGSEA. CDR3 size: 12 residues. CDR3 sequence: CEIMVPSNEQFF. The CDR3 coding sequence is TGCGAGATCATGGTCCCGTCCAATGAGCAGTTCTTC.

CDR3 nucleotide sequence: TGTGCCAGCAGCTTAGCTACTAGCGGGGGCTACAATGAGCAGTTCTTC. It yields the protein CASSLATSGGYNEQFF. This sequence joins TRBV7-6 and TRBJ2-1; 11 bases agree with TRBD2. Germline V gene sequence: CDR1 SGHVS, CDR2 FNYEAQ. The V segment lost 0 bases and the J segment 3 bases; nucleotides outside the gene matches: 1. The CDR3 runs 16 residues.

The V gene is TRBV4-2, the J gene TRBJ1-3; D ambiguous. The CDR3 is made up of 14 amino acids. Per germline, CDR1 LGHNA and CDR2 YNFKEQ. Trimming left V 0 bases short and J 8 bases short, with 11 bases between. In nucleotides, the CDR3 is TGTGCCAGCAGCCAAGAACTGGTCGTAGACACCATATATTTT. Translating it yields CASSQELVVDTIYF.

This clone was recorded once. This chain joins TRBV7-9 and TRBJ1-1; tentative D call: TRBD1 (5 bases). Per germline, CDR1 SEHNR and CDR2 FQNEAQ (reference sequence). This CDR3 contains 15 residues. Trimming pared 5 bases from V and 0 bases from J, leaving 13 bases between. The chain's CDR3 is CASSPALGVNTEAFF. In DNA form, the CDR3 reads TGTGCCAGCAGCCCCGCTTTAGGGGTGAACACTGAAGCTTTCTTT.

V and J are TRBV7-9 and TRBJ1-2; D is perhaps TRBD1 (6 bases). V lost 1 base, J lost 11 bases, and 11 bases lay in between. This CDR3 comprises 12 residues. Per germline, CDR1 SEHNR and CDR2 FQNEAQ (reference sequence). In DNA form, the CDR3 reads TGTGCCAGCAGCTTAGAGACAGGAGGTTACACCTTC. Amino acid sequence: CASSLETGGYTF.

This clone has only one observation. The gene calls are TRBV29-1 and TRBJ2-7; TRBD1 is a possible D gene (7 bases). V shed 4 bases and J shed 6 bases, with 16 bases lying between them. CDR3 size: 13 residues. Germline V gene sequence: CDR1 SQVTM, CDR2 ANQGSEA. In DNA form, the CDR3 reads TGCAGCGTTGTCGGCAGGGGGGTTGGCGAGCAGTACTTC. It is translated as CSVVGRGVGEQYF.

This chain connects TRBV19 to TRBJ2-1, with 10 bases matching TRBD2. V dropped 2 bases and J dropped 7; count of bases not matched to a gene: 8. Germline CDR1 reads LNHDA; CDR2 reads SQIVND (reference sequence). The CDR3 is made up of 16 amino acids. The CDR3 spells CASSIHQRGGRNEQFF. The DNA of the CDR3 is TGTGCCAGTAGTATACACCAGCGGGGGGGCCGGAATGAGCAGTTCTTC. The full variable domain, with the rest looked up from reference TRBV19 and TRBJ2-1, is DGGITQSPKYLFRKEGQNVTLSCEQNLNHDAMYWYRQDPGQGLRLIYYSQIVNDFQKGDIAEGYSVSREKKESFPLTVTSAQKNPTAFYLCASSIHQRGGRNEQFFGPGTRLTVL.

The V gene is TRBV4-2, the J gene TRBJ2-2, with 8 positions matching TRBD2. Trimming cost V 1 base and J 6 bases; bases outside gene matches: 10. Germline CDR1 reads LGHNA; CDR2 reads YNFKEQ. The length of the CDR3 is 17 residues. The CDR3 DNA reads as TGTGCCAGCAGCCAAGGGCTGTCCGGGGGGGTAGCCGGGGAGCTGTTTTTT. Its translation is CASSQGLSGGVAGELFF.

The chain has TRBV10-3 and TRBJ2-7; possible D gene TRBD1, 6 bases. This CDR3 has 14 residues. V was clipped by 0 bases and J by 5 bases, with 11 bases between them. Germline V CDR1 and CDR2: ENHRY, SYGVKD. The DNA of the CDR3 is TGTGCCATCAGTGAGTCCCCTCCAGGGGACGAGCAGTACTTC. It codes for CAISESPPGDEQYF.

The sample holds one count of this clone. The genes are TRBV5-1 and TRBJ2-2, with D possibly TRBD1 on 6 matching bases. The CDR3 extends over 15 amino acids. Between the trimmed V and J ends, which lost 2 bases and 2 bases, there was a span of 10 bases. From germline, CDR1 is SGHRS and CDR2 YFSETQ. CDR3 region: CASSLTGRNTGELFF. Here the CDR3 DNA reads TGCGCCAGCAGCTTAACAGGGAGAAACACCGGGGAGCTGTTTTTT.

The chain recombines TRBV15 with TRBJ1-3; D uncertain. CDR3 size: 15 residues. Trimming took 1 base from V and 4 from J, leaving 11 bases between them. CDR1 and CDR2 from the germline V gene are LNHNV and YYDKDF (reference sequence). The CDR3 coding sequence is TGTGCCACCAGCAGAGGATCCGGGTCCGGAAACACCATATATTTT. It is translated as CATSRGSGSGNTIYF.

J is TRBJ2-5 and V is TRBV6-1, with no clear D. The germline gives CDR1 MNHNS, CDR2 SASEGT. The CDR3 consists of 12 residues. The CDR3 coding sequence is TGTGCTTCGAACCGGTACCAAGAGACCCAGTACTTC. Its translation is CASNRYQETQYF.

The rearrangement joins TRBV6-5 to TRBJ1-4; maybe TRBD1 (6 bases). Trimming pared 10 bases from V and 8 bases from J, leaving 17 bases between. This CDR3 spans 13 amino acids. Germline CDR1 and CDR2: MNHEY and SVGAGI. CDR3 sequence (DNA): TGTGCCACCCAGGGGCGCCTAGGGGAAAAACTGTTTTTT. This translates into CATQGRLGEKLFF.